The entry below gives a single T cell receptor (beta chain) sequence along with its context. Its antigen is not identified. These data belong to a study of T cells in Graves' hyperthyroidism and ophthalmopathy. General study points: In simple terms, a model built on 13 V-J features told ophthalmopathy apart from stable hyperthyroidism. In validation, the model predicted ophthalmopathy. These predictions came a median about 6.2 months before onset. Peripheral blood also featured most of the thyroid clonotypes expanded above 0.001.

The CDR3 runs to 15 residues. Germline-derived CDR1 and CDR2 are MNHNS and SASEGT. Germline trimming cut 7 bases from V and 0 bases from J; bases unmatched to any gene: 9. RNA transcripts gave rise to amplified TCR beta CDR3 regions. An initial round of RT-PCR targeting the TCR CDR3 relied on the HTBI primer set. TCRdb itself ran the multiplex PCR reads through MiXCR, one entry per CDR3 protein. Among about 270,000 distinct CDR3 sequences, 25% to 30% were seen once, and the ten largest hold more than 25%. This TCR came from a man aged 35-49 years with Graves' hyperthyroidism that later progressed to Graves' ophthalmopathy. Material for sequencing was blood. The genes are TRBV6-1 and TRBJ2-7, with TRBD2 matching 7 bases. CDR3 sequence reads: CASTTNSGRSYEQYF. DNA of the CDR3: TGTGCCAGCACGACGAATAGCGGGCGCTCCTACGAGCAGTACTTC.